The 11 T cell receptor beta chains below were found in one sample sequenced in a study of shared clonotypes between healthy human individuals. Measured with immunoSEQ multiplex PCR; TCRdb has only the in-frame clones, and not every one. The top ten clones hold 0.13% of a sample with millions of clones, 95% of them seen once. Sequencing used naive CD4+ T cells sorted from blood. The subset here: CD45RA+ positively selected. All receptors derive from a man aged 18 to 30 in good health.

This clone was seen at least ten times. The same CDR3 also results from other DNA sequences found in this sample. The chain is built from TRBV15 and TRBJ2-3; the D is unclear. With 0 bases removed from V and 14 bases from J, the gap between germline ends came to 15 bases. The CDR3 spans 13 residues. Germline CDR1 LNHNV, CDR2 YYDKDF (reference sequence). The CDR3 DNA is TGTGCCACCAGCAGAGATCCGAGCGTACATCCGTATTTT. It yields the protein CATSRDPSVHPYF.

This rearrangement joins TRBV6-6 to TRBJ2-1, with D unresolved. Deletions cut 0 bases from V and 6 bases from J, with 15 bases between. This CDR3 spans 16 amino acids. Per germline, CDR1 MNHNY and CDR2 SVGAGI (reference sequence). The CDR3 DNA reads TGTGCCAGCAGTTACTCGAGAGCCGGAGACCGCAATGAGCAGTTCTTC. It translates to CASSYSRAGDRNEQFF.

This rearrangement joins TRBV6-4 to TRBJ1-1; no clear D. Germline lookup yields CDR1 MRHNA and CDR2 SNTAGT. Trimming removed 6 bases at V and 0 bases at J, with 8 bases between. CDR3 length: 13 residues. In DNA, the CDR3 is TGTGCCAGCAGCGTACCCATGAACACTGAAGCTTTCTTT. Its translation: CASSVPMNTEAFF.

J is TRBJ2-4 and V is TRBV5-1, with D tentatively TRBD2 (5 bases). From germline, CDR1 is SGHRS and CDR2 YFSETQ. Trimming removed 0 bases at V and 5 bases at J, with 9 bases between. The CDR3 totals 14 residues. The CDR3 sequence: CASSLDPAENIQYF. CDR3 coding DNA: TGCGCCAGCAGCTTGGATCCAGCGGAAAACATTCAGTACTTC.

About this clone: At the DNA level, this CDR3 is encoded by other sequences in the same sample as well. J is TRBJ1-2 and V is TRBV7-3; 7 bases match TRBD1. The length of the CDR3 is 13 residues. J was trimmed by 3 bases and V by 5 bases; bases with no gene match: 3. CDR1 and CDR2 from the germline V gene are SGHTA and FQGTGA. CDR3 sequence: CASSPTGDYGYTF. The CDR3 DNA reads TGTGCCAGCAGCCCTACAGGGGACTATGGCTACACCTTC.

In this sample, this clone turned up many times. The chain has TRBV11-2 and TRBJ1-3; no definite D call. Germline assignment: CDR1 SGHAT and CDR2 FQNNGV. The length of the CDR3 is 15 residues. V was pared by 1 base and J by 4 bases, with 11 bases between. CDR3 nucleotide sequence: TGTGCCAGCAGCTTAGTTGCAGCGGGCGGAAACACCATATATTTT. This encodes CASSLVAAGGNTIYF. The complete variable domain, with remaining parts taken from reference TRBV11-2 and TRBJ1-3, reads EAGVAQSPRYKIIEKRQSVAFWCNPISGHATLYWYQQILGQGPKLLIQFQNNGVVDDSQLPKDRFSAERLKGVDSTLKIQPAKLEDSAVYLCASSLVAAGGNTIYFGEGSWLTVV.

J is TRBJ1-5 and V is TRBV7-2; TRBD1 matches 9 bases. The CDR3 extends over 16 amino acids. The ends lost 5 bases at V and 5 bases at J; junction bases unmatched: 10. From germline, CDR1 is SGHTA and CDR2 FQGNSA. The CDR3 bases are TGTGCCAGCAGCAGAACCGGGACAGGGCTTCATCAGCCCCAGCATTTT. The encoded protein is CASSRTGTGLHQPQHF.

This clone was detected once. The CDR3 nucleotides are TGTGCCAGCAGTCCCGAATCCCCGGGTTTCTATGGCTACACCTTC. Protein: CASSPESPGFYGYTF. The chain links TRBV6-1 to TRBJ1-2; D gene ambiguous. Deletions cut 5 bases from V and 4 bases from J, with 17 bases between. The length of the CDR3 is 15 residues. The germline V gene has CDR1 MNHNS and CDR2 SASEGT.

The rearrangement links TRBV6-6 to TRBJ2-7; 8 nucleotides line up with TRBD1. V lost 6 bases to trimming and J lost 3 bases; unmatched junction nucleotides: 4. The length of the CDR3 is 13 residues. Germline CDR1 reads MNHNY; CDR2 reads SVGAGI (reference sequence). The CDR3 sequence: CASRLGQGYEQYF. As DNA, the CDR3 is TGTGCCAGCAGACTCGGACAGGGCTACGAGCAGTACTTC.

The chain joins TRBV5-1 to TRBJ1-2, with D unclear. Germline lookup yields CDR1 SGHRS and CDR2 YFSETQ. V was shortened by 2 bases and J by 4 bases, with 9 bases between the two germline ends. The CDR3 contains 13 residues. The CDR3: CASSFTEAYGYTF. The CDR3 region has the DNA TGCGCCAGCAGCTTCACAGAAGCCTATGGCTACACCTTC.

The V and J genes are TRBV25-1 and TRBJ2-5; perhaps TRBD2 as D (6 bases). V was cut by 6 bases and J by 1 base, with 9 bases left in between. The CDR3 contains 13 residues. CDR1 is MGHDK, CDR2 SYGVNS, per germline. The CDR3 loop is CASRGDSQETQYF. The CDR3 coding sequence is TGTGCCAGCAGAGGGGACTCCCAAGAGACCCAGTACTTC.